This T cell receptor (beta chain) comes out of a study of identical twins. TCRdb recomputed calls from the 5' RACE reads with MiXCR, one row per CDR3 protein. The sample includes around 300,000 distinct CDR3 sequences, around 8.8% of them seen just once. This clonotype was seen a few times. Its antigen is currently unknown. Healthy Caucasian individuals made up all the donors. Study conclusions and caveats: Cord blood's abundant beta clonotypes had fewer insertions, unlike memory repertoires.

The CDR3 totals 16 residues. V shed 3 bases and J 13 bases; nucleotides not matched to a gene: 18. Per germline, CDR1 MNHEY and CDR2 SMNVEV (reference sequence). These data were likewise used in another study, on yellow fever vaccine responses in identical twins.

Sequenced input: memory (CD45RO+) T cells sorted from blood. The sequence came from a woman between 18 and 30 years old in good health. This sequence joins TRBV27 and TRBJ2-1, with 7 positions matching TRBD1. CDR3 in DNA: TGTGCCAGCAGTTTGGACAGGCGATTGCCGGGGACCCCACAGTTCTTC. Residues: CASSLDRRLPGTPQFF.